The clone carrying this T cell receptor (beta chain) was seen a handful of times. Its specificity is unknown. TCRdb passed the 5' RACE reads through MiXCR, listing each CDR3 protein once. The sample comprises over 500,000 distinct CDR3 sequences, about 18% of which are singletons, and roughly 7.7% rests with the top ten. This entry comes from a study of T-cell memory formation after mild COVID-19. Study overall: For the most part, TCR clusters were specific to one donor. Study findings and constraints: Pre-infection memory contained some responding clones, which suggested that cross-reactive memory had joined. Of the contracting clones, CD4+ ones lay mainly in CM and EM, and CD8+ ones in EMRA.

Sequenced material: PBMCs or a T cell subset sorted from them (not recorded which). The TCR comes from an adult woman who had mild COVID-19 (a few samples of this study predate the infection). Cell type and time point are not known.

The CDR3 nucleotides are TGCAGTGCCAACCGTTATTGGGGGCGCCGGATCTACGAGCAGTACTTC. It yields the protein CSANRYWGRRIYEQYF. This rearrangement joins TRBV20-1 to TRBJ2-7; TRBD1 might be the D (6 bases). Germline CDR1 reads DFQATT; CDR2 reads SNEGSKA (reference sequence). The CDR3 spans 16 residues. Trimming left V 6 bases short and J 3 bases short, with 24 bases between.